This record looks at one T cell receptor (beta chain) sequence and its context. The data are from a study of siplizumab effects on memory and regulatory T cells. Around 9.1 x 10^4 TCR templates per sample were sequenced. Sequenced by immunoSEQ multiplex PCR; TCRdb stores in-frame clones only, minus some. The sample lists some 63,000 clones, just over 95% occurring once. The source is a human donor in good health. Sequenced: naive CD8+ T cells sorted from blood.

In nucleotides, the CDR3 is TGTGCCACCAGCGAGCGGGACAGCAATGAGCAGTTCTTC. This encodes CATSERDSNEQFF. V and J are TRBV15 and TRBJ2-1; D assignment may be TRBD1 or TRBD2 (7 bases each). The V gene's germline CDR1 is LNHNV and CDR2 YYDKDF (reference sequence). The CDR3 runs 13 residues. The germline V and J ends were trimmed by 5 bases and 6 bases, with 11 bases remaining between them.